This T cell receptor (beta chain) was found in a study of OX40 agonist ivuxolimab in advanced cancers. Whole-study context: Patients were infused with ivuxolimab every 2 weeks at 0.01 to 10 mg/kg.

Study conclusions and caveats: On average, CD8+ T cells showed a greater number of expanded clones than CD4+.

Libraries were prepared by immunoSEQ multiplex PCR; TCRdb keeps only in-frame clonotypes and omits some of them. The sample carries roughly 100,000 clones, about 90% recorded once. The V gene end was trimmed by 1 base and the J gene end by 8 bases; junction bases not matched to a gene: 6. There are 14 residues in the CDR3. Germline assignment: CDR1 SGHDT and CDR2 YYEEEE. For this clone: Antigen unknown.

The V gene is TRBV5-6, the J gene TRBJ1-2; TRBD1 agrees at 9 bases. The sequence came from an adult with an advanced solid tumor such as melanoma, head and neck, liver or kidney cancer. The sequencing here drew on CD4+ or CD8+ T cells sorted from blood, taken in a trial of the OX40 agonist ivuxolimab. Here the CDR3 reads CASSLWTGAQGYTF. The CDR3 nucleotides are TGTGCCAGCAGCTTGTGGACAGGGGCGCAGGGCTACACCTTC.